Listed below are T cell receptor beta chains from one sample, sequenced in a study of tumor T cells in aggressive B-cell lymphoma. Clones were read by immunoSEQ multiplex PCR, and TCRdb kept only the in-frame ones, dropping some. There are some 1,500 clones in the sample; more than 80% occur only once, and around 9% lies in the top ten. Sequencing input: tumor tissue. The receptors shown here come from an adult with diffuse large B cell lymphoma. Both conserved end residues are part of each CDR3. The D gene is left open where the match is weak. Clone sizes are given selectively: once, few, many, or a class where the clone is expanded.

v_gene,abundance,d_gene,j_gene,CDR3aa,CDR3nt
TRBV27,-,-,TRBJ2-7,CASSYLRSYEQYF,TGTGCCAGCAGTTACTTACGCTCCTACGAGCAGTACTTC
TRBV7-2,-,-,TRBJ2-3,CASSLGLAGDTQYF,TGTGCCAGCAGCTTAGGGCTAGCTGGAGATACGCAGTATTTT
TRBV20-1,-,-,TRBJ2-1,CSARLHPKEFF,TGCAGTGCTAGACTCCACCCTAAAGAGTTCTTC
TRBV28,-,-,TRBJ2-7,CASSQTGYEQYF,TGTGCCAGCAGTCAGACAGGCTACGAGCAGTACTTC
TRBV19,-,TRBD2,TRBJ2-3,CASSIGLTSGGTDTQYF,TGTGCCAGTAGTATCGGTTTAACTAGCGGGGGCACAGATACGCAGTATTTT
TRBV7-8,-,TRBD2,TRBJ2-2,CASSLGLAGGLGTGELFF,TGTGCCAGCAGCCTGGGACTAGCGGGAGGGTTAGGCACCGGGGAGCTGTTTTTT
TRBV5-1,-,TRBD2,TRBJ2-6,CASSPGTSGVSGANVLTF,TGCGCCAGCAGCCCCGGGACTAGCGGAGTCTCTGGGGCCAACGTCCTGACTTTC
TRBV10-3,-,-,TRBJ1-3,CAISGGDGNTIYF,TGTGCCATCAGTGGGGGGGACGGAAACACCATATATTTT
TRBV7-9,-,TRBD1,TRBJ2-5,CASSLGQGDKTQYF,TGTGCCAGCAGCCTAGGACAGGGTGACAAGACCCAGTACTTC
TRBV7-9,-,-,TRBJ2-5,CASSRREEYKQYF,TGTGCCAGCAGCAGACGAGAGGAATACAAGCAGTACTTC
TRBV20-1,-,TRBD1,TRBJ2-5,CTLGQGETQYF,TGCACCCTTGGACAGGGGGAGACCCAGTACTTC
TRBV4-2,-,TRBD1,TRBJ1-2,CASSQDRGQSNYGYTF,TGTGCCAGCAGCCAAGACAGGGGACAGAGTAACTATGGCTACACCTTC
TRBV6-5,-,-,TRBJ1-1,CASSELRGGTEAFF,TGTGCCAGCAGTGAGCTAAGGGGGGGTACTGAAGCTTTCTTT
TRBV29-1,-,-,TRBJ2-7,CSVAAGGGYEQYF,TGCAGCGTTGCCGCAGGGGGAGGCTACGAGCAGTACTTC
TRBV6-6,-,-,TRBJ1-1,CASSYNGAVTEAFF,TGTGCCAGCAGTTATAATGGGGCAGTCACTGAAGCTTTCTTT
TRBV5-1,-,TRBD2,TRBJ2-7,CASSLDGLAGLYEQYF,TGCGCCAGCAGCTTGGATGGACTAGCGGGGCTTTACGAGCAGTACTTC
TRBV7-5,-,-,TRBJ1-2,CARSVRDWEGYGYTF,TGTGCCAGAAGCGTACGGGACTGGGAAGGCTATGGCTACACCTTC
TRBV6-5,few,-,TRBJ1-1,CASSYLSGGPRNEAFF,TGTGCCAGCAGTTACCTCTCGGGGGGGCCCCGAAATGAAGCTTTCTTT
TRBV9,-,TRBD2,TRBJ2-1,CASSTPGTSNDEQFF,TGTGCCAGCAGCACTCCCGGGACTAGTAACGATGAGCAGTTCTTC
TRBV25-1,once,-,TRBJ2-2,CASSEFGLNTGELFF,TGTGCCAGCAGTGAATTCGGGTTGAACACCGGGGAGCTGTTTTTT
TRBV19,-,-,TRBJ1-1,CASTLGGGNTEAFF,TGTGCCAGTACTCTGGGGGGAGGGAACACTGAAGCTTTCTTT
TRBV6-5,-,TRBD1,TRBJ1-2,CASSSTGGFGYTF,TGTGCCAGCAGTTCAACAGGGGGGTTTGGCTACACCTTC
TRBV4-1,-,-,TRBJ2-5,CASSQVGGGFVTQETQYF,TGCGCCAGCAGCCAAGTGGGGGGGGGCTTTGTAACCCAAGAGACCCAGTACTTC